This T cell receptor beta chain derives from a study of T-cell reconstitution after alpha-beta-depleted transplantation in children (dated by TCRdb to about 2016). Some background on the complete study: T-cell immune reconstitution after TCRalphabeta/CD19-depleted allogeneic hematopoietic cell transplantation in children was quantitatively tracked in the study by means of TCR repertoire profiling.

The library was made by PCR. TCRdb records Illumina HiSeq 2500 as the sequencer. TCR libraries were prepared with molecular barcoding, using unique molecular identifiers to normalize TCRbeta repertoire quantification. The public reads were quality trimmed at Q25 with fastp and then assembled into clones with MiXCR by TCRdb, keeping productive beta chains. Entries that share a CDR3 protein sequence are merged under the most common genes and DNA. The sample data list around 210,000 distinct CDR3 sequences, and approximately 7% of these were observed just once. The top ten hold just over 5.5% of the sample. This clonotype was counted at least ten times. Its antigen has not been determined. Base qualities are not provided; no much larger clone lies one nucleotide away. The intended sense of this specimen's treatment or condition label: allogeneic hematopoietic cell transplantation with graft depleted of TCRalphabeta T cells and CD19 B cells. The transplant recipients were children given TCRalphabeta/CD19-depleted allogeneic hematopoietic cell grafts.

The CDR3 spans 15 residues, from the cysteine through the phenylalanine. CDR3 DNA only is kept here, 45 bases in frame from base 1. The germline V gene yields SGHAT for CDR1 and FQNNGV for CDR2. The trim is 1 base for V and 0 bases for J, with a gap of 9 bases between the germline ends. Here is what the overall study found, with its caveats: The frequencies of hyperexpanded clones fell over the following months, and after one year, T-cell counts and TCRbeta diversity were mostly attributed to newly produced T cells. In some patients, the high TCRbeta diversity seen at day 60 was put down to recipient T cells and intrathymic progenitors that had survived conditioning. The apparently early recovery of alphabetaT-cell counts about two months after transplant reportedly depended on only several hundred rapidly expanded clones that came from non-depleted graft cells.

The chain is assembled from TRBV11-2 and TRBJ2-5; the D gene is not confidently resolved. The material sequenced was PBMCs, taken before TCRalphabeta/CD19-depleted stem cell transplant. The sequence derives from a boy between 2 and 15 years old with acute lymphoblastic leukemia, due to receive a stem cell transplant. The CDR3 here reads CASSLARWYQETQYF. The DNA sequence is as follows: TGTGCCAGCAGCTTAGCCAGGTGGTACCAAGAGACCCAGTACTTC.